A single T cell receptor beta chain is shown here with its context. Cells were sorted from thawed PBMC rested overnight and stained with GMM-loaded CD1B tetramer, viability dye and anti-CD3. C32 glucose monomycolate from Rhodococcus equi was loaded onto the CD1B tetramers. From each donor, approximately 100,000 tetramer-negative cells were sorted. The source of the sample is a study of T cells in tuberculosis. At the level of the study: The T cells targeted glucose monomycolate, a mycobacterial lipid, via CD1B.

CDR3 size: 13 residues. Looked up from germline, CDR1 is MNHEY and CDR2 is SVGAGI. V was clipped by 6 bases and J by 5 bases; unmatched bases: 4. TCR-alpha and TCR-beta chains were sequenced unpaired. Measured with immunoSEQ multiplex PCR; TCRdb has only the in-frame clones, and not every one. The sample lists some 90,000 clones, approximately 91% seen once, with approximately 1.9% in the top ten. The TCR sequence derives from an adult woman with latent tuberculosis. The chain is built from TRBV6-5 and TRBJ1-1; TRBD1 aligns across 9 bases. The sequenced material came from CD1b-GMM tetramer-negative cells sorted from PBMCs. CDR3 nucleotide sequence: TGTGCCAGCAGCCACAGGGGGCGAACTGAAGCTTTCTTT. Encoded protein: CASSHRGRTEAFF.